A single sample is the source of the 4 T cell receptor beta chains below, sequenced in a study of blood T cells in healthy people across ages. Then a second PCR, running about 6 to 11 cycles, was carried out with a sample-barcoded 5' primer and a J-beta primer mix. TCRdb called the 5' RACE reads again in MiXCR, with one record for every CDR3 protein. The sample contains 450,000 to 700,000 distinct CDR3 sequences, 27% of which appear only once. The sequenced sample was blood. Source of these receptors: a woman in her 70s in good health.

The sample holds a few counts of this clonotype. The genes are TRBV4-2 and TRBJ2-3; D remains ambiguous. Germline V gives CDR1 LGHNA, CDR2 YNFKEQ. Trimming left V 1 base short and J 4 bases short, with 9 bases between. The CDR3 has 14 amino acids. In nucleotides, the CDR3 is TGTGCCAGCAGCCAAGGGCAAGCCGCAGATACGCAGTATTTT. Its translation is CASSQGQAADTQYF.

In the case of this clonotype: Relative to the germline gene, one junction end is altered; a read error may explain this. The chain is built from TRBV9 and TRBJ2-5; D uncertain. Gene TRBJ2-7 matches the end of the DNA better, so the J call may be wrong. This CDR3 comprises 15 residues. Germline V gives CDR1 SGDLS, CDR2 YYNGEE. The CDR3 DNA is TGCGCCAGCAGCGTAGGAGCAGGCTCCCTCTACGAGCAGTACTTC. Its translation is CASSVGAGSLYEQYF.

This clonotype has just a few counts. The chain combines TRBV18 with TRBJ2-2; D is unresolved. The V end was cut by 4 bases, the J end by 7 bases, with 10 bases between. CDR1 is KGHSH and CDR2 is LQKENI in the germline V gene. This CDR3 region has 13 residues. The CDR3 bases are TGTGCCAGCTCACTTTCCGGAGACGGGGAGCTGTTTTTT. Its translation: CASSLSGDGELFF.

Written as DNA, the CDR3 is TGTGCTAGCGGGACTAGCTTGGAGACCCAGTACTTC. The encoded protein is CASGTSLETQYF. The chain employs TRBV12-5 and TRBJ2-5; 9 nucleotides line up with TRBD2. Per the germline V gene, CDR1 is LGHNT and CDR2 is FRNRAP. This CDR3 is 12 amino acids long. Trimming removed 9 bases from V and 5 bases from J; junction bases left unmatched: 4.